The subject of this entry is one T cell receptor beta chain. Its antigen is currently unknown. This sample was taken from a study of vaccination effects on CD4 cells after COVID-19. Whole-study results and caveats: The study had few convalescent patients and no early post-infection timepoints.

Expansion with viral peptide pools was applied to antigen-specific CD4+ T cells by the ViraFEST assay prior to sequencing. Subsequent to a culture period of less than twelve days, CD4+ T cells were isolated. PCR confirmed that the person was infected with SARS-CoV-2 between March and December 2020. Wells each received some 2.2 million PBMC, cultured with 10 IU/ml IL-2 and roughly 10 ug/ml peptides. IL-2 medium was substituted for half the medium on days 3 and 7. Clones were sequenced by immunoSEQ multiplex PCR, and TCRdb holds only the in-frame ones, with some missing. The data hold 25,000 to 35,000 clones, with more than 60% observed a single time. This TCR was sampled from a human donor who had a prior SARS-CoV-2 infection. This specimen was CD4+ T cells from PBMCs cultured with a peptide pool, taken before COVID-19 vaccination.

The CDR3 loop is CACYRDTPYEQYF. Here the CDR3 DNA reads TGTGCCTGTTACCGGGACACCCCCTACGAGCAGTACTTC. The chain couples TRBV6-5 to TRBJ2-7; D is perhaps TRBD1 (6 bases). Germline V gene data show CDR1 as MNHEY and CDR2 as SVGAGI. V was shortened by 11 bases and J by 2 bases, with 16 bases between the two germline ends. This CDR3 has 13 residues.